Following are 24 T cell receptor beta chains from one sample sequenced in a study of PD-L1 blockade in urothelial cancer (dated 2017 in TCRdb). The time point label for this specimen denotes: pretreatment peripheral blood. Libraries were built with the immunoSEQ multiplex PCR assay. Drawn from immuneACCESS, this table holds only the in-frame rearrangements with V and J called that TCRdb kept. Clones are partly lost; checked studies trace under half to an unresolved V gene and leave the rest unexplained. The sample table shows about 50,000 clones, and approximately 90% are seen once. Roughly 14% of the sample is taken by the ten largest. The sample was PBMCs, taken around atezolizumab (anti-PD-L1) treatment. These receptors all stem from a woman aged 55-70 years with urothelial cancer.

This chain links TRBV5-5 with TRBJ2-7; D not resolved. The CDR3 sequence is 14 residues long. V was trimmed by 1 base and J by 5 bases, leaving 13 bases between them. Looked up from germline, CDR1 is SGHKS and CDR2 is YYEKEE (reference sequence). Here the CDR3 DNA reads TGTGCCAGCAGCTTGTTATGGCAGGTCGACGAGCAGTACTTC. Translated, it gives CASSLLWQVDEQYF.

The gene calls are TRBV14 and TRBJ2-1; D is uncertain. Per germline, CDR1 SGHDN and CDR2 FVKESK. The CDR3 extends over 13 amino acids. With 4 bases removed from V and 4 bases from J, the gap between germline ends came to 8 bases. The chain's CDR3 is CASSRQLYNEQFF. CDR3 sequence (DNA): TGTGCCAGCAGCCGTCAATTGTACAATGAGCAGTTCTTC.

In DNA, the CDR3 is TGTGCCAGCAGTGAAAGGACTAGCGGGAGTCGCGAGCAGTACTTC. Protein sequence: CASSERTSGSREQYF. The rearrangement joins TRBV2 to TRBJ2-7; 13 bases are shared with TRBD2. Germline trimming cut 2 bases from V and 6 bases from J; bases unmatched to any gene: 4. Germline V lookup: CDR1 SNHLY, CDR2 FYNNEI. The CDR3 is 15 amino acids. Looking up the rest from reference TRBV2 and TRBJ2-7 gives the full variable domain: EPEVTQTPSHQVTQMGQEVILRCVPISNHLYFYWYRQILGQKVEFLVSFYNNEISEKSEIFDDQFSVERPDGSNFTLKIRSTKLEDSAMYFCASSERTSGSREQYFGPGTRLTVT.

This clone was picked up one time. This sequence joins TRBV4-1 and TRBJ2-2, with D unresolved. Deletions cut 2 bases from V and 4 bases from J, with 8 bases between. The CDR3 is 14 amino acids. The germline V gene encodes CDR1 MGHRA and CDR2 YSYEKL. The DNA of the CDR3 is TGCGCCAGCAGCCAATCTAGATTCACCGGGGAGCTGTTTTTT. Translating gives CASSQSRFTGELFF.

CDR3 sequence: CASSLVGGDEQFF. The CDR3 nucleotides are TGTGCCAGCAGCTTGGTGGGGGGGGATGAGCAGTTCTTC. The J gene is TRBJ2-1, the V gene TRBV5-6; TRBD2 matches at 7 bases. Germline V gives CDR1 SGHDT, CDR2 YYEEEE. The CDR3 is made up of 13 amino acids. Trimming took 0 bases from V and 8 from J; bases not matched to a gene: 2.

The CDR3 here is CASSPPGDTEAFF. Written as DNA, the CDR3 is TGTGCCAGCAGCCCCCCGGGTGACACTGAAGCTTTCTTT. The genes are TRBV6-6 and TRBJ1-1; no clear D. The length of the CDR3 is 13 residues. The germline V gene has CDR1 MNHNY and CDR2 SVGAGI (reference sequence). V dropped 6 bases and J dropped 3 bases, with 11 bases sitting between them.

This clone was picked up a small number of times. The V gene is TRBV5-4, the J gene TRBJ1-6; D unresolved. V lost 4 bases, J lost 9 bases, and 8 bases lay in between. This CDR3 comprises 12 residues. Germline V gene lookup returns CDR1 SGHNT and CDR2 YYREEE (reference sequence). CDR3 amino acids: CASSTRSSPLHF. The CDR3 DNA is TGTGCCAGCAGCACCCGTAGTTCACCCCTCCACTTT.

The V gene is TRBV18, the J gene TRBJ1-1, with 7 nucleotides matching TRBD1. The ends lost 3 bases at V and 4 bases at J; junction bases unmatched: 8. Germline V gene data show CDR1 as KGHSH and CDR2 as LQKENI. The CDR3 runs to 15 residues. DNA of the CDR3: TGTGCCAGCTCACCTCTGACAGGGAGGTTCACTGAAGCTTTCTTT. This codes for CASSPLTGRFTEAFF.

The J gene is TRBJ2-1, the V gene TRBV28; possible D gene TRBD2, 5 bases. Trimming took off 3 bases at V and 3 bases at J, with 6 bases between the two ends. The length of the CDR3 is 13 residues. Looked up from germline, CDR1 is MDHEN and CDR2 is SYDVKM. The CDR3 nucleotides are TGTGCCAGCAGTTTCGGGGACTACAATGAGCAGTTCTTC. This encodes CASSFGDYNEQFF.

This chain uses TRBV11-2 with TRBJ1-2; D ambiguous. Per germline, CDR1 SGHAT and CDR2 FQNNGV. This CDR3 has 16 residues. V lost 1 base and J lost 3, with 15 bases in between. This CDR3 is CASSLVPGLGDYGYTF. The CDR3 DNA reads as TGTGCCAGCAGCTTAGTACCAGGTCTGGGAGACTATGGCTACACCTTC. The full variable domain, in which reference TRBV11-2 and TRBJ1-2 provide the parts outside the CDR3, is EAGVAQSPRYKIIEKRQSVAFWCNPISGHATLYWYQQILGQGPKLLIQFQNNGVVDDSQLPKDRFSAERLKGVDSTLKIQPAKLEDSAVYLCASSLVPGLGDYGYTFGSGTRLTVV.

The chain recombines TRBV6-6 with TRBJ2-5; 9 positions match TRBD1. The CDR3 totals 15 residues. Germline CDR1 reads MNHNY; CDR2 reads SVGAGI (reference sequence). With V trimmed by 0 bases and J by 5 bases, 4 bases remained unmatched. CDR3 bases: TGTGCCAGCAGTTACTCGGACAGGGGTGGGGAGACCCAGTACTTC. It specifies CASSYSDRGGETQYF.

The V call is TRBV7-3, the J call TRBJ2-2; 8 bases map to TRBD2. V lost 8 bases and J lost 1; bases outside the gene matches: 3. This CDR3 has 14 amino acids. Germline CDR1 SGHTA, CDR2 FQGTGA. The DNA for the CDR3 is TGTGCCAGCGGGGCGGGGGGGAACACCGGGGAGCTGTTTTTT. Its protein product is CASGAGGNTGELFF. Complete variable domain (other parts from reference TRBV7-3 and TRBJ2-2): GAGVSQTPSNKVTEKGKYVELRCDPISGHTALYWYRQSLGQGPEFLIYFQGTGAADDSGLPNDRFFAVRPEGSVSTLKIQRTERGDSAVYLCASGAGGNTGELFFGEGSRLTVL.

The rearrangement uses TRBV7-3 and TRBJ2-1; D possibly corresponds to TRBD1 (6 bases). Germline V gives CDR1 SGHTA, CDR2 FQGTGA. The CDR3 has 15 residues. V was clipped by 3 bases and J by 0 bases, with 9 bases between them. This chain's CDR3 is CASSFRTASYNEQFF. CDR3 DNA: TGTGCCAGCAGCTTTCGGACAGCCTCCTACAATGAGCAGTTCTTC.

The chain carries TRBV18 and TRBJ1-5; TRBD1 is a possible D gene (6 bases). This CDR3 spans 14 amino acids. V was shortened by 6 bases and J by 0 bases, with 9 bases between the two germline ends. Germline CDR1 KGHSH, CDR2 LQKENI. CDR3 DNA sequence: TGTGCCAGCTCTCGGACAGATAGCAATCAGCCCCAGCATTTT. Protein: CASSRTDSNQPQHF.

V usage is TRBV4-1 and J usage is TRBJ2-7, with TRBD1 identical over 8 bases. The V gene's germline CDR1 is MGHRA and CDR2 YSYEKL. Trimming took 3 bases from V and 5 from J; bases not matched to a gene: 12. The CDR3 contains 16 residues. Written as DNA, the CDR3 is TGCGCCAGCAGCCAGGGTGACAGGGGTTTGTTGGACGAGCAGTACTTC. Its translation: CASSQGDRGLLDEQYF.

The chain combines TRBV7-8 with TRBJ2-2, with D possibly being TRBD2 (5 bases). The CDR3 has 15 amino acids. V shed 4 bases and J shed 3 bases, with 12 bases lying between them. From germline, CDR1 is SGHVS and CDR2 FQNEAQ. The CDR3 region is CASSWRILHTGELFF. The DNA for the CDR3 is TGTGCCAGCAGCTGGAGGATCTTACACACCGGGGAGCTGTTTTTT.

This clone was found once. This rearrangement joins TRBV6-1 to TRBJ2-7; TRBD2 aligns across 8 bases. Germline assignment: CDR1 MNHNS and CDR2 SASEGT. V was clipped by 2 bases and J by 1 base; unmatched bases: 4. CDR3 length equals 15 residues. DNA of the CDR3: TGTGCCAGCAGTGAATCGGTAGCGGGGTCCTACGAGCAGTACTTC. Protein sequence: CASSESVAGSYEQYF.

The V gene is TRBV6-5, the J gene TRBJ2-2; no firm D call. The CDR3 sequence is 14 residues long. Germline assignment: CDR1 MNHEY and CDR2 SVGAGI. The V gene lost 6 bases and the J gene lost 3 bases, with 11 bases spanning the gap. This chain's CDR3 is CASRRPRDTGELFF. In DNA, the CDR3 is TGTGCCAGCAGGCGGCCCCGAGACACCGGGGAGCTGTTTTTT.

DNA for the CDR3: TGTGCCATCCAGGGACAGGAGGGTTACGAGCAGTACTTC. Its protein is CAIQGQEGYEQYF. This chain joins TRBV10-3 and TRBJ2-7; the match to TRBD1 covers 8 bases. The V gene's germline CDR1 is ENHRY and CDR2 SYGVKD. The CDR3 is made up of 13 amino acids. V dropped 8 bases and J dropped 4; count of bases not matched to a gene: 7.

V is TRBV5-1 and J is TRBJ2-1, with D perhaps matching TRBD1 (5 bases). Germline lookup yields CDR1 SGHRS and CDR2 YFSETQ. V lost 0 bases and J lost 7, with 11 bases in between. This CDR3 comprises 14 residues. CDR3 region: CASSLEGWVNEQFF. The CDR3 coding sequence is TGCGCCAGCAGCTTGGAGGGGTGGGTAAATGAGCAGTTCTTC. The full variable domain, rest sourced from reference TRBV5-1 and TRBJ2-1, is KAGVTQTPRYLIKTRGQQVTLSCSPISGHRSVSWYQQTPGQGLQFLFEYFSETQRNKGNFPGRFSGRQFSNSRSEMNVSTLELGDSALYLCASSLEGWVNEQFFGPGTRLTVL.

The rearrangement uses TRBV7-2 and TRBJ2-1; TRBD1 matches at 7 bases. The CDR3 length is 13 residues. Trimming at V came to 6 bases and at J to 12 bases, leaving 11 bases not matched to a gene. Per germline, CDR1 SGHTA and CDR2 FQGNSA. The CDR3 region is CASSPTGEEWQFF. DNA for the CDR3: TGTGCCAGCAGTCCAACAGGGGAAGAATGGCAGTTCTTC.

The gene calls are TRBV5-4 and TRBJ2-5, with 8 positions matching TRBD1. The CDR3 spans 13 residues. Trimming at V came to 1 base and at J to 5 bases, leaving 1 base not matched to a gene. CDR1 and CDR2 from the germline V gene are SGHNT and YYREEE (reference sequence). CDR3 nucleotides: TGTGCCAGCAGCTTGCGACAGGGGGAGACCCAGTACTTC. Protein sequence: CASSLRQGETQYF. The full variable domain, completed using reference TRBV5-4 and TRBJ2-5, is ETGVTQSPTHLIKTRGQQVTLRCSSQSGHNTVSWYQQALGQGPQFIFQYYREEENGRGNFPPRFSGLQFPNYSSELNVNALELDDSALYLCASSLRQGETQYFGPGTRLLVL.

V usage is TRBV7-2 and J usage is TRBJ2-3, with a possible D match to TRBD2 (6 bases). Germline CDR1 is SGHTA and CDR2 is FQGNSA. V shed 6 bases and J shed 4 bases, with 14 bases lying between them. The CDR3 is 14 residues long. In DNA, the CDR3 is TGTGCCAGCAGGCAGTCGCGGGGCCCAGATACGCAGTATTTT. Translated: CASRQSRGPDTQYF.

The V gene is TRBV10-3, the J gene TRBJ2-7; possible D gene TRBD1, 6 bases. CDR1 and CDR2 (germline): ENHRY, SYGVKD. Trimming left V 6 bases short and J 4 bases short, with 13 bases between. This CDR3 is 13 amino acids long. CDR3 protein: CAIRGDIAYEQYF. The CDR3, as DNA: TGTGCCATCAGGGGGGACATTGCATACGAGCAGTACTTC.